The 25 T cell receptor beta chains in this list originate from one sample, sequenced in a study of cytomegalovirus exposure and HLA in healthy donors. Researchers ran the PCR with 60 Vbeta and 13 Jbeta primers. The assay was immunoSEQ multiplex PCR, and TCRdb's table has in-frame clones only and misses some. The sample carries some 110,000 clones, 60% to 70% recorded once. Sequencing was carried out using PBMCs. These receptors originate from a middle-aged woman in good health and CMV-seropositive.

The chain recombines TRBV4-3 with TRBJ2-2, with unresolved D. Germline values: CDR1 LGHNA, CDR2 YSLEER. This CDR3 region has 17 residues. With 4 bases removed from V and 0 bases from J, the gap between germline ends came to 15 bases. CDR3 sequence: CASSLYPLPTNTGELFF. CDR3 DNA: TGCGCCAGCAGCCTCTACCCCCTGCCCACGAACACCGGGGAGCTGTTTTTT.

This clone was recorded a few times. V and J are TRBV7-9 and TRBJ2-3; D is undetermined. Per germline, CDR1 SEHNR and CDR2 FQNEAQ (reference sequence). Trimming stripped 2 bases from V and 0 bases from J, with 6 bases between. The length of the CDR3 is 14 residues. The DNA of the CDR3 is TGTGCCAGCAGCTTACCCCCGAGCACAGATACGCAGTATTTT. Its protein is CASSLPPSTDTQYF.

The chain uses TRBV27 and TRBJ1-2, with 7 positions matching TRBD1. The CDR3 length is 17 residues. Germline lookup yields CDR1 MNHEY and CDR2 SMNVEV (reference sequence). Losses at the gene ends were 6 bases for V and 1 base for J; bases not matched to a gene: 14. For the CDR3, the DNA is TGTGCCAGCAGCCCGGGACCGACAGGGCCCCTTAACTATGGCTACACCTTC. This encodes CASSPGPTGPLNYGYTF.

The genes are TRBV28 and TRBJ1-4; 8 nucleotides match TRBD1. The CDR3 is made up of 20 amino acids. Germline assignment: CDR1 MDHEN and CDR2 SYDVKM. The V segment lost 0 bases and the J segment 4 bases; nucleotides outside the gene matches: 16. The CDR3 reads CASSLWSDQGAAGINEKLFF. The DNA for the CDR3 is TGTGCCAGCAGTTTATGGAGCGATCAGGGGGCAGCAGGGATTAATGAAAAACTGTTTTTT.

The J gene is TRBJ2-7, the V gene TRBV19; perhaps TRBD1 as D (6 bases). Per germline, CDR1 LNHDA and CDR2 SQIVND (reference sequence). The V and J ends lost 6 bases and 2 bases respectively, with 14 bases between them. The length of the CDR3 is 14 residues. The chain's CDR3 is CASRPGHRTYEQYF. DNA for the CDR3: TGTGCCAGTAGGCCGGGACACAGGACCTACGAGCAGTACTTC.

The chain joins TRBV28 to TRBJ1-1, with D perhaps matching TRBD1 (5 bases). V lost 10 bases, J lost 7 bases, and 22 bases lay in between. Germline values: CDR1 MDHEN, CDR2 SYDVKM. The CDR3 is 14 amino acids. The CDR3: CANYTSAGQIEAFF. Here the CDR3 DNA reads TGTGCCAACTACACCTCGGCAGGGCAAATTGAAGCTTTCTTT.

The genes are TRBV9 and TRBJ1-4; D is unresolved. The CDR3 covers 16 residues. V was clipped by 0 bases and J by 7 bases, with 16 bases between them. Germline CDR1 SGDLS, CDR2 YYNGEE. As DNA, the CDR3 is TGTGCCAGCAGCGTAGATTGGAGACACGAGGGTGAAAAACTGTTTTTT. This sequence encodes CASSVDWRHEGEKLFF.

In its sample, this clone was seen a few times. J is TRBJ2-7 and V is TRBV19; 14 bases are a match to TRBD2. The V and J ends lost 4 bases and 0 bases, in that order; junction bases with no gene match: 5. CDR1 and CDR2 from the germline V gene are LNHDA and SQIVND (reference sequence). This CDR3 spans 17 amino acids. In nucleotides, the CDR3 is TGTGCCAGTAGTAGGACTAGCGGGAGGCTCGGCTCCTACGAGCAGTACTTC. This translates into CASSRTSGRLGSYEQYF.

CDR3 loop: CASSRSLGNSPLHF. CDR3 DNA: TGTGCCAGCAGCAGGAGTCTTGGTAATTCACCCCTCCACTTT. The chain couples TRBV7-8 to TRBJ1-6; D call uncertain. Germline V gene lookup returns CDR1 SGHVS and CDR2 FQNEAQ. The CDR3 has 14 residues. V was trimmed by 5 bases and J by 6 bases, leaving 11 bases between them.

V and J are TRBV5-4 and TRBJ2-1; a possible D gene is TRBD2 (6 bases). V lost 9 bases to trimming and J lost 10 bases, with 26 bases between them. The CDR3 runs 15 residues. Germline V gene sequence: CDR1 SGHNT, CDR2 YYREEE (reference sequence). The CDR3 loop is CATFPAGSMSGEQFF. For the CDR3, the DNA is TGTGCCACCTTCCCTGCGGGATCGATGTCTGGGGAGCAGTTCTTC.

This chain uses TRBV7-9 with TRBJ2-2; weak D call: TRBD1 (5 bases). The V end lost 1 base, the J end lost 9 bases, and 15 bases lay between the germline ends. The CDR3 has 15 residues. Germline values: CDR1 SEHNR, CDR2 FQNEAQ (reference sequence). CDR3 coding DNA: TGTGCCAGCAGCTTAGGACAGAGGCGCCGTAGGGAGCTGTTTTTT. Translation: CASSLGQRRRRELFF.

V is TRBV7-9 and J is TRBJ1-2; D uncertain. Germline V gives CDR1 SEHNR, CDR2 FQNEAQ (reference sequence). The CDR3 has 14 amino acids. V was trimmed by 2 bases and J by 4 bases, leaving 11 bases between them. Here the CDR3 reads CASSLNSGRYGYTF. CDR3 DNA sequence: TGTGCCAGCAGCTTAAACTCAGGCCGCTATGGCTACACCTTC.

This clone came up a few times. The DNA of the CDR3 is TGTGCCAGCAGTACAGGGGATGGCACAGATACGCAGTATTTT. The encoded protein is CASSTGDGTDTQYF. The chain couples TRBV25-1 to TRBJ2-3, with 7 nucleotides matching TRBD1. The CDR3 totals 14 residues. CDR1 and CDR2 (germline): MGHDK, SYGVNS. Trimming at V came to 5 bases and at J to 1 base, leaving 3 bases not matched to a gene.

The J gene is TRBJ1-1, the V gene TRBV19; tentatively, D is TRBD1 (6 bases). Germline V CDR1 and CDR2: LNHDA, SQIVND (reference sequence). The CDR3 runs to 15 residues. V lost 3 bases to trimming and J lost 4 bases, with 15 bases between them. The CDR3 sequence is CASSMGDTEFTEAFF. The CDR3 DNA reads as TGTGCCAGTAGTATGGGGGACACGGAATTCACTGAAGCTTTCTTT.

This clone is a singleton in its sample. The CDR3 DNA reads TGTGCCAGCAGCACCGGTGGCTACACCTTC. Its protein product is CASSTGGYTF. The chain uses TRBV5-8 and TRBJ1-2; D call uncertain. CDR1 and CDR2 (germline): SGHTS, YDEGEE. The germline V and J ends were trimmed by 4 bases and 7 bases, with 5 bases remaining between them. The CDR3 has 10 amino acids.

The chain recombines TRBV18 with TRBJ1-1; TRBD1 matches at 9 bases. The CDR3 length is 14 residues. Trimming cost V 3 bases and J 5 bases; bases outside gene matches: 4. Per germline, CDR1 KGHSH and CDR2 LQKENI. The CDR3 spells CASSPGQGRTEAFF. The CDR3 region has the DNA TGTGCCAGCTCACCGGGACAGGGTCGGACTGAAGCTTTCTTT. The full variable domain, rest sourced from reference TRBV18 and TRBJ1-1, is NAGVMQNPRHLVRRRGQEARLRCSPMKGHSHVYWYRQLPEEGLKFMVYLQKENIIDESGMPKERFSAEFPKEGPSILRIQQVVRGDSAAYFCASSPGQGRTEAFFGQGTRLTVV.

The chain employs TRBV27 and TRBJ2-5; D is unclear. The better agreement between TRBJ2-7 and the DNA end casts doubt on the J call. This CDR3 spans 13 amino acids. Germline loops: CDR1 MNHEY, CDR2 SMNVEV (reference sequence). CDR3 nucleotide sequence: TGTGCCAGCAGTGGCGGTGTCTCCTACGAGCAGTACTTC. Its translation: CASSGGVSYEQYF.

The chain has TRBV5-1 and TRBJ1-2; 9 bases are shared with TRBD1. The germline V gene has CDR1 SGHRS and CDR2 YFSETQ. This CDR3 is 15 amino acids long. The junction had 9 bases not matched to a gene; V was cut back by 2 bases and J by 7 bases. The CDR3 here is CASSFPQGAEAGYTF. The CDR3 bases are TGCGCCAGCAGCTTCCCACAGGGGGCAGAGGCTGGCTACACCTTC.

This clone was counted only a few times. V gene TRBV7-6 combines with J gene TRBJ1-1, with a possible D match to TRBD1 (6 bases). The V and J ends lost 2 bases and 0 bases respectively, with 10 bases between them. Germline V lookup: CDR1 SGHVS, CDR2 FNYEAQ. The CDR3 has 15 residues. DNA of the CDR3: TGTGCCAGCAGCTTATGGACAGACATGAACACTGAAGCTTTCTTT. This translates into CASSLWTDMNTEAFF. The entire variable domain, with the rest obtained from reference TRBV7-6 and TRBJ1-1, is as follows: GAGVSQSPRYKVTKRGQDVALRCDPISGHVSLYWYRQALGQGPEFLTYFNYEAQQDKSGLPNDRFSAERPEGSISTLTIQRTEQRDSAMYRCASSLWTDMNTEAFFGQGTRLTVV.

In its sample, this clone was seen a few times. The chain joins TRBV2 to TRBJ2-1; TRBD2 is a possible D gene (6 bases). The V gene lost 5 bases and the J gene lost 4 bases, with 18 bases spanning the gap. Germline CDR1 SNHLY, CDR2 FYNNEI. The CDR3 consists of 16 residues. In DNA, the CDR3 is TGTGCCAGCAGTCACCTTCTTGCGGGACTTTACAATGAGCAGTTCTTC. It codes for CASSHLLAGLYNEQFF.

The V gene is TRBV4-3, the J gene TRBJ2-3; TRBD2 matches at 7 bases. This CDR3 is 15 amino acids long. The germline V gene has CDR1 LGHNA and CDR2 YSLEER. Germline trimming cut 1 base from V and 3 bases from J; bases unmatched to any gene: 4. CDR3 DNA: TGCGCCAGCAGCCAAGGGGAGCGGGGTACAGATACGCAGTATTTT. Residues: CASSQGERGTDTQYF.

This clone was observed a few times. The chain recombines TRBV15 with TRBJ2-7; D unresolved. CDR1 and CDR2 (germline): LNHNV, YYDKDF (reference sequence). Trimming took off 3 bases at V and 5 bases at J, with 8 bases between the two ends. This CDR3 has 12 residues. CDR3 nucleotide sequence: TGTGCCACCAGCAGGCCTGCGGACGAGCAGTACTTC. Its protein is CATSRPADEQYF.

This chain connects TRBV5-5 to TRBJ2-7; weak D call: TRBD2 (6 bases). Germline assignment: CDR1 SGHKS and CDR2 YYEKEE (reference sequence). This CDR3 spans 15 amino acids. The V gene lost 4 bases and the J gene lost 3 bases, with 17 bases spanning the gap. The CDR3 sequence: CASSPVRREDYEQYF. The CDR3 DNA is TGTGCCAGCAGCCCAGTCCGGAGGGAAGACTACGAGCAGTACTTC.

V gene TRBV4-1 combines with J gene TRBJ2-5; 7 bases match TRBD1. Trimming removed 0 bases from V and 11 bases from J; junction bases left unmatched: 12. The CDR3 covers 15 residues. Germline CDR1 and CDR2: MGHRA and YSYEKL. CDR3 region: CASSQEGQAFVRQYF. Written as DNA, the CDR3 is TGCGCCAGCAGCCAAGAAGGACAGGCCTTCGTGAGGCAGTACTTC.

In this sample, this clone turned up a few times. The chain uses TRBV30 and TRBJ2-1, with 10 bases fitting TRBD2. The CDR3 is 12 amino acids. The V segment lost 4 bases and the J segment 6 bases; nucleotides outside the gene matches: 0. Germline CDR1 reads GTSNPN; CDR2 reads SVGIG (reference sequence). CDR3 residues: CAWTSGSNEQFF. DNA for the CDR3: TGTGCCTGGACTAGCGGGAGCAATGAGCAGTTCTTC.